This TCR beta chain comes out of a study of cytomegalovirus exposure and HLA in healthy donors. General study points: For most TCR beta V segments, an earlier analysis put the productive rate at about 87% or about 30% of the time. Later analysis showed TCR association rates varying by HLA locus, highest for DRB1 and lowest for HLA-C. Analysis was carried out at a later point, and it linked a missense DCLRE1C variant to TCR beta V- and J-gene trimming.

Notes on this clone: Its target is not known.

Germline V CDR1 and CDR2: KGHSH, LQKENI. The CDR3 consists of 15 residues. The V end lost 5 bases, the J end lost 4 bases, and 16 bases lay between the germline ends. The PCR was carried out with 60 Vbeta primers and 13 Jbeta primers. Here immunoSEQ multiplex PCR was the method, and the copy in TCRdb shows in-frame clones only, minus some. The sample consists of roughly 40,000 clones, about four fifths of them appearing once. The material sequenced was PBMCs. V usage is TRBV18 and J usage is TRBJ2-3; D possibly corresponds to TRBD2 (6 bases). The receptor was isolated from a woman between 35 and 50 years old in good health and CMV-seronegative. The CDR3 loop reads CASSRDSPFADTQYF. CDR3 nucleotide sequence: TGTGCCAGCTCAAGGGACTCCCCGTTCGCAGATACGCAGTATTTT.